This T cell receptor beta chain derives from a study of blood T cell repertoires in COVID-19. V was pared by 8 bases and J by 0 bases, with 10 bases between. Per germline, CDR1 SNHLY and CDR2 FYNNEI. This CDR3 is 14 amino acids long. In the authors' workflow: How many nucleated cells were present was estimated from reference gene primer amplification. TCRdb keeps only in-frame clones here, not all; method: immunoSEQ multiplex PCR. That table furnishes V, J and clone size, whereas the DNA furnished D and trimming. This table has 200,000 to 250,000 clones, around 89% appearing once. Exposed enrollees encountered a COVID-19 case at some point within 2 weeks before study entry.

The rearrangement joins TRBV2 to TRBJ1-4; D not certain. This sequence originates from a man aged 25-45 years who had been exposed to COVID-19. The sequenced sample was PBMCs or T cells enriched from blood (not recorded which). This CDR3 reads CASGGVATNEKLFF. For the CDR3, the DNA is TGTGCCAGCGGAGGCGTGGCAACTAATGAAAAACTGTTTTTT. Full variable domain (remainder filled in from reference TRBV2 and TRBJ1-4): EPEVTQTPSHQVTQMGQEVILRCVPISNHLYFYWYRQILGQKVEFLVSFYNNEISEKSEIFDDQFSVERPDGSNFTLKIRSTKLEDSAMYFCASGGVATNEKLFFGSGTQLSVL.